A selection of T cell receptor beta chains follows, all from one sample in a study of blood T cell repertoires in COVID-19. Assay: immunoSEQ multiplex PCR; the TCRdb copy retains only in-frame clones and omits some. Of approximately 220,000 clones listed, approximately 90% were seen once; the top ten hold just over 2.5%. The sample taken for sequencing was PBMCs or T cells enriched from blood (not recorded which). The receptor set was obtained from a woman in her 30s with acute COVID-19. CDR3s include the opening cysteine and the closing phenylalanine or tryptophan. Fields, in order: D gene, V gene, J gene, clone size, CDR3 protein, CDR3 DNA. The D gene is left open where the match is weak. Clone sizes are given selectively: once, few, many, or a class where the clone is expanded.

TRBD1	TRBV19	TRBJ2-5	few	CASNNDREGRETQYF	TGTGCCAGTAATAACGACAGGGAAGGAAGGGAGACCCAGTACTTC
NA	TRBV2	TRBJ2-3	NA	CASLSPPDTQYF	TGTGCCAGCCTCAGTCCCCCAGATACGCAGTATTTT
NA	TRBV6-2/TRBV6-3	TRBJ2-7	NA	CASGPRGATGYEQYF	TGTGCCAGCGGCCCCAGGGGGGCTACTGGGTACGAGCAGTACTTC
TRBD1	TRBV6-6	TRBJ2-7	NA	CASSLLRDRGGEQYF	TGTGCCAGCAGTCTTCTCCGGGACAGGGGGGGGGAGCAGTACTTC
NA	TRBV10-1	TRBJ2-3	NA	CATRGSSTDTQYF	TGCGCCACCCGAGGCTCTAGCACAGATACGCAGTATTTT
NA	TRBV30	TRBJ1-2	NA	CAWSPAGVGYTF	TGTGCCTGGAGTCCCGCCGGGGTTGGCTACACCTTC
NA	TRBV3-1/TRBV3-2	TRBJ1-1	NA	CASSAPDKNTEAFF	TGTGCCAGCAGCGCTCCTGACAAGAACACTGAAGCTTTCTTT
NA	TRBV11-2	TRBJ1-1	NA	CASSTGGTEAFF	TGTGCCAGCAGCACCGGGGGCACTGAAGCTTTCTTT
NA	TRBV18	TRBJ1-1	NA	CASSPAGRTEAFF	TGTGCCAGCTCACCAGCGGGGCGAACTGAAGCTTTCTTT
TRBD1	TRBV18	TRBJ1-1	NA	CASSSTGGGTEAFF	TGTGCCAGCTCATCCACAGGGGGGGGCACTGAAGCTTTCTTT
NA	TRBV6-1	TRBJ2-1	NA	CASSEGAGSYNEQFF	TGTGCCAGCAGTGAGGGGGCAGGCTCCTACAATGAGCAGTTCTTC
NA	TRBV10-3	TRBJ1-1	NA	CAISESGGGPGTEAFF	TGTGCCATCAGTGAGTCGGGAGGGGGACCCGGCACTGAAGCTTTCTTT
TRBD1	TRBV4-3	TRBJ2-7	NA	CASSQDLGGGTGGYEQYF	TGCGCCAGCAGCCAGGACTTGGGCGGCGGGACAGGGGGATACGAGCAGTACTTC
TRBD1	TRBV19	TRBJ2-7	NA	CASSPGQGTHYEQYF	TGTGCCAGTAGCCCGGGACAGGGGACCCACTACGAGCAGTACTTC
TRBD2	TRBV10-2	TRBJ2-3	NA	CASSNLAGGLGTDTQYF	TGCGCCAGCAGTAATCTAGCGGGGGGGCTAGGCACAGATACGCAGTATTTT
TRBD1	TRBV25-1	TRBJ1-5	NA	CASRQGVSNQPQHF	TGTGCCAGCAGACAGGGGGTTAGCAATCAGCCCCAGCATTTT
NA	TRBV12-3/TRBV12-4	TRBJ1-6	NA	CASSLEATDLHF	TGTGCCAGCAGTTTAGAAGCGACAGACCTCCACTTT
TRBD1	TRBV7-9	TRBJ1-2	NA	CASSVTGGAHYGYTF	TGTGCCAGCAGCGTAACAGGGGGCGCTCACTATGGCTACACCTTC
NA	TRBV5-6	TRBJ2-7	NA	CASSLRGAGEQYF	TGTGCCAGCAGCTTGCGGGGGGCGGGCGAGCAGTACTTC
NA	TRBV4-1	TRBJ1-1	NA	CASSGVGWETEAFF	TGCGCCAGCAGTGGGGTTGGGTGGGAGACTGAAGCTTTCTTT
NA	TRBV6-5	TRBJ1-2	NA	CASSYDGGTTGYTF	TGTGCCAGCAGTTACGACGGAGGGACCACCGGCTACACCTTC
NA	TRBV7-9	TRBJ1-2	NA	CASSLDPPAQGYTF	TGTGCCAGCAGCTTAGATCCCCCTGCCCAGGGCTACACCTTC
NA	TRBV5-6	TRBJ1-3	NA	CASSSGGNTIYF	TGTGCCAGCAGCTCAGGGGGAAACACCATATATTTT
NA	TRBV12-3/TRBV12-4	TRBJ1-1	few	CASSLGGWTEAFF	TGTGCCAGCAGTTTAGGCGGGTGGACTGAAGCTTTCTTT
TRBD1	TRBV4-1	TRBJ1-1	once	CASSLPGTGGQTEAFF	TGCGCCAGCAGCCTCCCAGGGACAGGGGGCCAAACTGAAGCTTTCTTT
NA	TRBV20-1	TRBJ2-5	NA	CSASSGLFQETQYF	TGCAGTGCTAGTTCCGGACTATTCCAAGAGACCCAGTACTTC
TRBD1	TRBV6-5	TRBJ1-2	NA	CASSYSGTGNYGYTF	TGTGCCAGCAGTTACTCCGGGACAGGGAACTATGGCTACACCTTC
NA	TRBV4-1	TRBJ1-3	NA	CASSQVSRISGNTIYF	TGCGCCAGCAGCCAAGTTTCCAGAATCTCTGGAAACACCATATATTTT
NA	TRBV18	TRBJ2-7	NA	CASSRPGTGPYEQYF	TGTGCCAGCTCACGGCCGGGTACAGGACCCTACGAGCAGTACTTC
NA	TRBV4-1	TRBJ1-2	NA	CASSQYGANSAYGYTF	TGCGCCAGCAGCCAGTACGGAGCCAACTCAGCGTATGGCTACACCTTC
NA	TRBV11-3	TRBJ1-4	NA	CASSLVNAPTAENEKLFF	TGTGCCAGCAGCTTAGTAAACGCACCGACTGCAGAGAATGAAAAACTGTTTTTT
TRBD2	TRBV2	TRBJ2-5	NA	CASRGLAGQETQYF	TGTGCCAGCAGGGGACTAGCGGGCCAAGAGACCCAGTACTTC
TRBD1	TRBV7-6	TRBJ2-3	NA	CASSSTGAHTDTQYF	TGTGCCAGCAGCTCAACAGGGGCCCACACAGATACGCAGTATTTT
TRBD1	TRBV18	TRBJ1-2	NA	CASSPVGDSFNNGYTF	TGTGCCAGCTCACCAGTAGGGGACAGCTTCAATAATGGCTACACCTTC
NA	TRBV19	TRBJ1-5	NA	CASNPGSNQPQHF	TGTGCCAGTAATCCCGGTAGCAATCAGCCCCAGCATTTT
NA	TRBV27	TRBJ1-5	NA	CASSPTLGGGGNQPQHF	TGTGCCAGCAGTCCGACGTTGGGGGGAGGGGGCAATCAGCCCCAGCATTTT
TRBD1	TRBV5-1	TRBJ2-1	NA	CASSLGINARDRGYHEQFF	TGCGCCAGCAGCTTGGGTATCAATGCCCGGGACAGGGGATACCATGAGCAGTTCTTC
NA	TRBV30	TRBJ1-1	NA	CAWAWGGANTEAFF	TGTGCCTGGGCCTGGGGGGGGGCAAACACTGAAGCTTTCTTT
TRBD1	TRBV15	TRBJ1-1	NA	CATSRDRAMNTEAFF	TGTGCCACCAGCAGGGACAGGGCTATGAACACTGAAGCTTTCTTT
TRBD1	TRBV30	TRBJ2-7	NA	CAWRRQGVGSYEQYF	TGTGCCTGGAGACGACAGGGGGTAGGGTCCTACGAGCAGTACTTC
TRBD1	TRBV7-2	TRBJ1-3	few	CASSIYGQVSGNTIYF	TGTGCCAGCAGCATATATGGACAGGTCTCTGGAAACACCATATATTTT
NA	TRBV2	TRBJ1-6	NA	CASSDRGQNSPLHF	TGTGCCAGCAGTGATAGAGGGCAGAATTCACCCCTCCACTTT
NA	TRBV10-3	TRBJ1-2	NA	CAISDDSLGGYTF	TGTGCCATCAGTGACGACAGCCTCGGGGGCTACACCTTC
NA	TRBV12-2	TRBJ2-1	once	CASRSRYLAGPGTYSYNEQFF	TGTGCAAGTCGCTCACGATATTTAGCCGGTCCGGGGACATACTCCTACAATGAGCAGTTCTTC
NA	TRBV11-2	TRBJ1-1	NA	CASSRALNTEAFF	TGTGCCAGCAGCCGAGCATTGAACACTGAAGCTTTCTTT
NA	TRBV5-1	TRBJ2-1	NA	CASSLVSSSSYNEQFF	TGCGCCAGCAGCTTGGTTAGCTCTAGCTCCTACAATGAGCAGTTCTTC
NA	TRBV30	TRBJ2-7	NA	CAWNTGNSYEQYF	TGTGCCTGGAATACGGGGAACTCCTACGAGCAGTACTTC
TRBD2	TRBV3-1/TRBV3-2	TRBJ2-3	NA	CASSPQGGRADTQYF	TGTGCCAGCAGCCCCCAGGGAGGGAGGGCAGATACGCAGTATTTT